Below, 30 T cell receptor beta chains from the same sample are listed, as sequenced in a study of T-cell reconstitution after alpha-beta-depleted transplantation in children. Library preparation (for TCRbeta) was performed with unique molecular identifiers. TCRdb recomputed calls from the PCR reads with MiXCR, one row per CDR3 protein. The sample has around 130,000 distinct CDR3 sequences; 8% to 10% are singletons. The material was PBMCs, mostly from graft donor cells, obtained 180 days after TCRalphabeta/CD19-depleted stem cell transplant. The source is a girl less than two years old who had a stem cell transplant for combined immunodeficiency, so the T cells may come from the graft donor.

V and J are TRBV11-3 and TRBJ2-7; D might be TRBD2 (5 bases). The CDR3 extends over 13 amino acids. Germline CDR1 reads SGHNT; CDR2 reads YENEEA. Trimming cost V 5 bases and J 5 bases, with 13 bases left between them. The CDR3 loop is CASSPPGTHEQYF. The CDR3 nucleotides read TGTGCCAGCAGCCCTCCGGGAACACACGAGCAGTACTTC.

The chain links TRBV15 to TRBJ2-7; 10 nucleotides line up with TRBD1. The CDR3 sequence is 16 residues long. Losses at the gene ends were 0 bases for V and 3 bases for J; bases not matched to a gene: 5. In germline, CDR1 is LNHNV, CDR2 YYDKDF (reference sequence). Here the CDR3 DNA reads TGTGCCACCAGCAGAGAGTCCGGGACAGGGGACTACGAGCAGTACTTC. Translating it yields CATSRESGTGDYEQYF.

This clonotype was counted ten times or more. The CDR3 nucleotides are TGTGCCAGCAGTGACCCTTTCGCCTTCACGCAGTATTTT. Amino acids: CASSDPFAFTQYF. J is TRBJ2-3 and V is TRBV6-1; no reliable D call. V was clipped by 3 bases and J by 9 bases, with 13 bases between them. Germline loops: CDR1 MNHNS, CDR2 SASEGT. This CDR3 spans 13 amino acids.

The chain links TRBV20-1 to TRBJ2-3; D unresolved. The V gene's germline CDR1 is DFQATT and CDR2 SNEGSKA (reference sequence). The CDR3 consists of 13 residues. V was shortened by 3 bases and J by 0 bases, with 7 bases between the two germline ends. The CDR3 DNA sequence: TGCAGTGCTAGTCACACAAGCACAGATACGCAGTATTTT. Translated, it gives CSASHTSTDTQYF.

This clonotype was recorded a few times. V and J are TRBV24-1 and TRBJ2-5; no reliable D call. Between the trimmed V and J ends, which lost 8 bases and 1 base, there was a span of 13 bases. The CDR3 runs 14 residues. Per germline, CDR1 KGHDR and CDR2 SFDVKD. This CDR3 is CATNRRLVQETQYF. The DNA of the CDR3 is TGTGCCACCAACCGAAGGTTGGTCCAAGAGACCCAGTACTTC.

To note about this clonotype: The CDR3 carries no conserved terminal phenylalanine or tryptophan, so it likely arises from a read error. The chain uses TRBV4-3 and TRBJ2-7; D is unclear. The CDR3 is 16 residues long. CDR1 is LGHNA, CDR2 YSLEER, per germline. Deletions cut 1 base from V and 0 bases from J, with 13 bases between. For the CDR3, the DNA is TGCGCCAGCAGCCAAGGGTCCTGGCCCAGCTCCTACGAGCAGTACTCC. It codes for CASSQGSWPSSYEQYS.

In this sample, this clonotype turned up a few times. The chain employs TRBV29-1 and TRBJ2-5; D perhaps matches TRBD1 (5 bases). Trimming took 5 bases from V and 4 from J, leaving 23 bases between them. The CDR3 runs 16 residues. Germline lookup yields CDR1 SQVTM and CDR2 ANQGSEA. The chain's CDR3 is CSVKGAGLRKGETQYF. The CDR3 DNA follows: TGCAGCGTTAAAGGGGCAGGGCTAAGGAAAGGAGAGACCCAGTACTTC.

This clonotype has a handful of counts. The CDR3 region is CASSQDLSGDNEQFF. Here the CDR3 DNA reads TGTGCCAGCAGCCAAGATCTCTCGGGGGACAATGAGCAGTTCTTC. This chain links TRBV3-1 with TRBJ2-1; weak D call: TRBD2 (6 bases). CDR1 is LGHDT, CDR2 YNNKEL, per germline (reference sequence). The CDR3 consists of 15 residues. The V end was cut by 0 bases, the J end by 5 bases, with 11 bases between.

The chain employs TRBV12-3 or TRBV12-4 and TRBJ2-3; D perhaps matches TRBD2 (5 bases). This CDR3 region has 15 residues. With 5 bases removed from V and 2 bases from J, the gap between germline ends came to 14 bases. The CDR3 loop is CASSPGFYYTDTQYF. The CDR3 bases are TGTGCCAGCAGTCCGGGATTCTATTACACAGATACGCAGTATTTT.

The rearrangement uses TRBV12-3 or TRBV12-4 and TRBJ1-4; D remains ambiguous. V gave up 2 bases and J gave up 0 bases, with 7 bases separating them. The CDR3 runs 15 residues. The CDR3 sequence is CASSLPSATNEKLFF. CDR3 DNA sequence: TGTGCCAGCAGTTTACCGTCAGCAACTAATGAAAAACTGTTTTTT.

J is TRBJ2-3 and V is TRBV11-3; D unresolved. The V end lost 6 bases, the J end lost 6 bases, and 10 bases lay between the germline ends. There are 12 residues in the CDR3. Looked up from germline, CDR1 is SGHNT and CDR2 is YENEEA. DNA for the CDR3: TGTGCCAGCAGGCTCGCTTTGGATACGCAGTATTTT. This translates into CASRLALDTQYF. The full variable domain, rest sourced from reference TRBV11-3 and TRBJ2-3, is EAGVVQSPRYKIIEKKQPVAFWCNPISGHNTLYWYLQNLGQGPELLIRYENEEAVDDSQLPKDRFSAERLKGVDSTLKIQPAELGDSAVYLCASRLALDTQYFGPGTRLTVL.

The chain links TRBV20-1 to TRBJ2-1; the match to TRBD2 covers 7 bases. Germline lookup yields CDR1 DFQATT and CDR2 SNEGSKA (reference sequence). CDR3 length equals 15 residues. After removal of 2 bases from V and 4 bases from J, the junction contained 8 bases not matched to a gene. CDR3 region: CSARKAGKAYNEQFF. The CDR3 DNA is TGCAGTGCTAGAAAAGCGGGAAAGGCATACAATGAGCAGTTCTTC.

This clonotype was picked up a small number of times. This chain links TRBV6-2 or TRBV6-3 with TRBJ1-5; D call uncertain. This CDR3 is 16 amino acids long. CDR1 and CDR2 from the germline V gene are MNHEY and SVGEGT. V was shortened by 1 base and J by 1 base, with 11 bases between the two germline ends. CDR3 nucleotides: TGTGCCAGCAGTTACTATCGGGGAACGAGCAATCAGCCCCAGCATTTT. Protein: CASSYYRGTSNQPQHF.

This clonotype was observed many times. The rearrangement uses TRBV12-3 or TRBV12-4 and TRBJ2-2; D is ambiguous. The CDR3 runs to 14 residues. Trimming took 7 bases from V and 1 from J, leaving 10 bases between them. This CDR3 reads CASTLRENTGELFF. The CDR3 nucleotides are TGTGCCAGCACCCTTAGGGAGAACACCGGGGAGCTGTTTTTT.

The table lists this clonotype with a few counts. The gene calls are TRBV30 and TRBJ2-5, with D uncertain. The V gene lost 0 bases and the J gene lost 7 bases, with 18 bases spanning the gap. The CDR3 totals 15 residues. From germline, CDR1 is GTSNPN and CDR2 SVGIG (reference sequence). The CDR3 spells CAWSVRQALRVTQYF. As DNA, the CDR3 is TGTGCCTGGAGTGTACGACAAGCTCTACGGGTGACCCAGTACTTC.

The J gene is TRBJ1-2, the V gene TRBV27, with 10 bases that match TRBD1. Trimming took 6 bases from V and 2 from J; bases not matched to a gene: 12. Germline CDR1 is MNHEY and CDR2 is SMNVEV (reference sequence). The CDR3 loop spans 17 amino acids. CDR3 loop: CASRQPGQGWGNYGYTF. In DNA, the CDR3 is TGTGCCAGCAGGCAGCCGGGACAGGGGTGGGGAAACTATGGCTACACCTTC.

The CDR3 loop is CASSLGGWRGGTDTQYF. The CDR3 DNA sequence: TGTGCCAGCAGCTTAGGTGGATGGCGGGGGGGCACAGATACGCAGTATTTT. The rearrangement joins TRBV7-2 to TRBJ2-3; 8 bases are shared with TRBD2. Germline CDR1 is SGHTA and CDR2 is FQGNSA. This CDR3 is built from 17 residues. V shed 1 base and J 1 base; nucleotides not matched to a gene: 7.

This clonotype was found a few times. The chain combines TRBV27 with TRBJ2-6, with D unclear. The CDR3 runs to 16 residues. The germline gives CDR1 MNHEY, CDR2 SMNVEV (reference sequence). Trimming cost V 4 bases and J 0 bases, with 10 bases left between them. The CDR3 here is CASSWRRSSGANVLTF. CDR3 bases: TGTGCCAGCAGTTGGAGACGCAGCTCTGGGGCCAACGTCCTGACTTTC.

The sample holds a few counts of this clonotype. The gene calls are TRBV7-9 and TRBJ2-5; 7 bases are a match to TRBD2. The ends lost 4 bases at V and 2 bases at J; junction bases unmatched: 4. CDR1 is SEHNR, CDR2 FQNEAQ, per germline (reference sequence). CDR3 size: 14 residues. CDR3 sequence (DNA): TGTGCCAGCAGCTCCAGCGGGGCTCAAGAGACCCAGTACTTC. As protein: CASSSSGAQETQYF.

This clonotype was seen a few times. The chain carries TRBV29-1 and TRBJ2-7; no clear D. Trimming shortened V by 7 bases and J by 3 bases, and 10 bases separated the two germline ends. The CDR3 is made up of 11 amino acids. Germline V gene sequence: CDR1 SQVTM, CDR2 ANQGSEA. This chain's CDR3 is CSAQEDYEQYF. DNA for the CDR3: TGCAGCGCTCAGGAAGACTACGAGCAGTACTTC.

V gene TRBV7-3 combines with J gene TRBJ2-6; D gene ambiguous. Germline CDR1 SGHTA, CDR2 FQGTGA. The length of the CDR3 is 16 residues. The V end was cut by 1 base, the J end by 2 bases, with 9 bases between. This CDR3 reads CASSLMLRAGANVLTF. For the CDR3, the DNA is TGTGCCAGCAGCTTAATGTTAAGGGCTGGGGCCAACGTCCTGACTTTC.

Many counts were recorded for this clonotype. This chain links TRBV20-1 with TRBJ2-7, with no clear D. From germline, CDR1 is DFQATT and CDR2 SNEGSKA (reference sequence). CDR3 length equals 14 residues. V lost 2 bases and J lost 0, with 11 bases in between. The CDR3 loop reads CSARSLHPSYEQYF. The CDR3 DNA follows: TGCAGTGCTAGATCCCTCCATCCCTCCTACGAGCAGTACTTC.

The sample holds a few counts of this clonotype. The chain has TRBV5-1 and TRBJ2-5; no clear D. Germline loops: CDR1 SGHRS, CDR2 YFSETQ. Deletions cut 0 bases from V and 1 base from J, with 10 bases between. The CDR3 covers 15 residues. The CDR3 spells CASSLALPFQETQYF. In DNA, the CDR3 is TGCGCCAGCAGCTTGGCCTTACCCTTCCAAGAGACCCAGTACTTC. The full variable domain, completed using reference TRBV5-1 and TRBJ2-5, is KAGVTQTPRYLIKTRGQQVTLSCSPISGHRSVSWYQQTPGQGLQFLFEYFSETQRNKGNFPGRFSGRQFSNSRSEMNVSTLELGDSALYLCASSLALPFQETQYFGPGTRLLVL.

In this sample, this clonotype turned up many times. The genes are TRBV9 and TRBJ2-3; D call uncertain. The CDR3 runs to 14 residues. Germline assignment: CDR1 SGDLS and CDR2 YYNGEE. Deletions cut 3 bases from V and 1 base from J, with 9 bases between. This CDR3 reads CASSGSRGTDTQYF. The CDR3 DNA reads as TGTGCCAGCAGCGGATCCCGGGGCACAGATACGCAGTATTTT.

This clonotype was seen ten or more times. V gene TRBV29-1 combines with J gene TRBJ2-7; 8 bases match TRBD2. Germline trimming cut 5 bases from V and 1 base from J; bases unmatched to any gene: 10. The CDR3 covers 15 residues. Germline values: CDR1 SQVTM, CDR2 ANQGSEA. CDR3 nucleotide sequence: TGCAGCGTTAGGATAGCGGGATCCTCGTCCTACGAGCAGTACTTC. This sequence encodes CSVRIAGSSSYEQYF.

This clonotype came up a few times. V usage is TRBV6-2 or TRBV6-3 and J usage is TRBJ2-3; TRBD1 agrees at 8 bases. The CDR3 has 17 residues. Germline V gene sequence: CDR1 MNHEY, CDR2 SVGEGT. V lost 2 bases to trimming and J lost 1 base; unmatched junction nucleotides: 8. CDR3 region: CASSYGGFRGRTDTQYF. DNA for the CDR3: TGTGCCAGCAGTTACGGAGGATTCAGGGGGCGCACAGATACGCAGTATTTT.

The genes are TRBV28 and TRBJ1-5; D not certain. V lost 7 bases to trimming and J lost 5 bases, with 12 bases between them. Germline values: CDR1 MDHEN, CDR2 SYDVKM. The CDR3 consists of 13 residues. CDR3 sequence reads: CASINSIYQPQHF. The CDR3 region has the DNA TGTGCCAGCATCAACAGTATCTATCAGCCCCAGCATTTT.

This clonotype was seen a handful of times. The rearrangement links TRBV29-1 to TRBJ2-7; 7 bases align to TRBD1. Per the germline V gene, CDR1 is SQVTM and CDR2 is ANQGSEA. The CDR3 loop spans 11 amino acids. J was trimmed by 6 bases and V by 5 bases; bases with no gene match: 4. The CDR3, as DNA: TGCAGCGTTAATTCAGGGGGCGAGCAGTACTTC. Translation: CSVNSGGEQYF.

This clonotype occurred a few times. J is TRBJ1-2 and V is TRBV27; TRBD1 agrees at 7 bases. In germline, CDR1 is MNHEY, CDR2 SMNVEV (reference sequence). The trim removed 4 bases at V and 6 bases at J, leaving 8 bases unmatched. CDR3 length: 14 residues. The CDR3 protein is CASSSTGVGDGYTF. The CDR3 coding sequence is TGTGCCAGCAGTTCCACAGGGGTCGGGGATGGCTACACCTTC.

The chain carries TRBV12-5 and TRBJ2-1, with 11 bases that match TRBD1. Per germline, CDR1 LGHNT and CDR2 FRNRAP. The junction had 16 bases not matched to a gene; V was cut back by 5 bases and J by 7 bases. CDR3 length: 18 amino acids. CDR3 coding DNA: TGTGCTAGTGGTGGTCCTTACGCCGGGACAGGGGGTGGTAATGAGCAGTTCTTC. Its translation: CASGGPYAGTGGGNEQFF. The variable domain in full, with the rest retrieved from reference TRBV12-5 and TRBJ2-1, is DARVTQTPRHKVTEMGQEVTMRCQPILGHNTVFWYRQTMMQGLELLAYFRNRAPLDDSGMPKDRFSAEMPDATLATLKIQPSEPRDSAVYFCASGGPYAGTGGGNEQFFGPGTRLTVL.